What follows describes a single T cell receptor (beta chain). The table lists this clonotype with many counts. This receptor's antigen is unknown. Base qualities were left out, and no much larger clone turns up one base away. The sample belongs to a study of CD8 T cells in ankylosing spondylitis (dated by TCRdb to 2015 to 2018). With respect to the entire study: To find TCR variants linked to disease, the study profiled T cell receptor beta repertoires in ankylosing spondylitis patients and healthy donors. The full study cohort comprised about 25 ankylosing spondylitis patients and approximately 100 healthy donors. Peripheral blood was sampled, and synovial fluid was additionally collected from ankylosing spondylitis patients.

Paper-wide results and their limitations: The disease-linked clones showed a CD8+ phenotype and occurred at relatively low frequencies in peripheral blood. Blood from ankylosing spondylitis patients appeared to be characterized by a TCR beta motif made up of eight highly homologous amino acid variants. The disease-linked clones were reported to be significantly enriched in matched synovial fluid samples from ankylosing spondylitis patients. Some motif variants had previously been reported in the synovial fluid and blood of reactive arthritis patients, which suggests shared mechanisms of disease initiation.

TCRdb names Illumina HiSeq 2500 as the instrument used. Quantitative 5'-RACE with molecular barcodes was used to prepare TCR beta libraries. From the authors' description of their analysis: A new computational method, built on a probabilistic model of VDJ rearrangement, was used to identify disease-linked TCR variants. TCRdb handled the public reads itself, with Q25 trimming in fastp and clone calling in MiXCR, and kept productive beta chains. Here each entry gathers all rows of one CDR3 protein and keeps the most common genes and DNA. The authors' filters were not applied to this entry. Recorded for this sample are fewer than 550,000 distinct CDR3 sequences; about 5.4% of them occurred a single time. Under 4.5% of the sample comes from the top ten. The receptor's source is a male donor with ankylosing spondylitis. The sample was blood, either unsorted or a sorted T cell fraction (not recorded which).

The CDR3 sequence is CASSELDSHTEAFF. The nucleotide sequence is TGTGCCAGCAGTGAATTGGACAGTCACACTGAAGCTTTCTTT. The chain couples TRBV25-1 to TRBJ1-1; the D segment could be TRBD1, given 6 matching bases. The junction carries 9 bases between V and J, which are trimmed by 1 base and 3 bases respectively. Per the germline V gene, MGHDK is the CDR1 and SYGVNS is the CDR2. The CDR3 contains 14 residues, cysteine and phenylalanine counted. The DNA shown is the 42-base CDR3, in frame from base 1. The CDR3 plus the reference TRBV25-1 and TRBJ1-1 genes for the other parts give the full variable domain: EADIYQTPRYLVIGTGKKITLECSQTMGHDKMYWYQQDPGMELHLIHYSYGVNSTEKGDLSSESTVSRIRTEHFPLTLESARPSHTSQYLCASSELDSHTEAFFGQGTRLTVV.